These T cell receptor beta chains were read from a single sample in a study of control samples from healthy donors and cancer patients. Repertoires were generated with immunoSEQ multiplex PCR, while TCRdb's copy carries only in-frame clones and drops some. The sample shows about 160,000 clones, 90% to 95% of them seen only once. Sequenced input: blood. These receptors were taken from a woman aged 40-49 years in good health. CDR3s include the opening cysteine and the closing phenylalanine or tryptophan. Each record gives: D gene, J gene, V gene, clone size, CDR3 length, CDR3 DNA, CDR3 protein. D genes are given only for firm matches. The size field is filled for only some rows; it gives once, few, many or a size class.

.	TRBJ2-7	TRBV30	.	15	TGTGCCTGGAGTCGAATGGCCAGGGGAAGGGACGAGCAGTACTTC	CAWSRMARGRDEQYF
.	TRBJ1-2	TRBV6-5	.	14	TGTGCCAGCAGCCCCCGGGGGCAAGACTATGGCTACACCTTC	CASSPRGQDYGYTF
.	TRBJ1-2	TRBV12-5	.	16	TGTGCTAGTGGTTTGACGACAGGAATATTACGGTATGGCTACACCTTC	CASGLTTGILRYGYTF
.	TRBJ2-7	TRBV6-6	.	14	TGTGCCAGCAGTTACTCGGGCGACAGGCCCGAGCAGTACTTC	CASSYSGDRPEQYF
.	TRBJ2-4	TRBV5-1	.	14	TGCGCCAGCAGGGCCGGGACGGACAAAAACATTCAGTACTTC	CASRAGTDKNIQYF
.	TRBJ1-1	TRBV7-3	once	14	TGTGCCAGCAGCTTATCGGGGGGGGGCACTGAAGCTTTCTTT	CASSLSGGGTEAFF
TRBD2	TRBJ2-1	TRBV27	.	16	TGTGCCAGCAGTTTACTAGCGGGGCCGACCTACAATGAGCAGTTCTTC	CASSLLAGPTYNEQFF
.	TRBJ2-1	TRBV14	.	18	TGTGCCAGCAGCCCACCGAGTGGGCGCGGATATTCGATCGATGAGCAGTTCTTC	CASSPPSGRGYSIDEQFF
.	TRBJ2-7	TRBV6-6	once	14	TGTGCCAGCAGTTTAGGGACGTGGGGCGGGATTCAGTACTTC	CASSLGTWGGIQYF
.	TRBJ1-1	TRBV6-5	.	13	TGTGCCAGCAGTTACTCGAACGAAGCTGAAGCTTTCTTT	CASSYSNEAEAFF
.	TRBJ2-2	TRBV11-3	.	11	TGTGCCAGCAGCTTTCAGGGGGAGCTGTTTTTT	CASSFQGELFF
.	TRBJ1-2	TRBV2	.	14	TGTGCCAGCAATCTTGGACGGGCTAACTATGGCTACACCTTC	CASNLGRANYGYTF
.	TRBJ1-6	TRBV5-4	.	15	TGTGCCAGCAGCTTGGTCAGCTCCTATAATTCACCCCTCCACTTT	CASSLVSSYNSPLHF
TRBD1	TRBJ1-5	TRBV3-1/TRBV3-2	.	15	TGTGCCAGCAGCCTAGGGACAGGGGTCAATCAGCCCCAGCATTTT	CASSLGTGVNQPQHF
TRBD1	TRBJ1-6	TRBV11-2	.	15	TGTGCCAGCAGCGGTCGACAGGGAAGGGATTCACCCCTCCACTTT	CASSGRQGRDSPLHF
.	TRBJ1-1	TRBV3-1/TRBV3-2	.	14	TGTGCCAGCAGCCAGCCGGGTCCGGGCACTGAAGCTTTCTTT	CASSQPGPGTEAFF
.	TRBJ1-1	TRBV10-1	.	15	TGCGCCAGCAGTAAAGGGACCGGCGGGAGCACTGAAGCTTTCTTT	CASSKGTGGSTEAFF
.	TRBJ1-2	TRBV9	.	15	TGTGCCAGCAGCGAGGGGATTTGGGGGACGGATGGCTACACCTTC	CASSEGIWGTDGYTF
.	TRBJ1-1	TRBV4-2	.	15	TGTGCCAGCAGCCAAGAGGGGGGGCAGGGAAGTGAAGCTTTCTTT	CASSQEGGQGSEAFF
TRBD2	TRBJ2-1	TRBV6-5	.	15	TGTGCCAGCAGTCCCAGCGGGAGGGCCGGGAATGAGCAGTTCTTC	CASSPSGRAGNEQFF
TRBD1	TRBJ1-2	TRBV9	.	15	TGTGCCAGCAGCGTAGAGGGACAGGGGGTACTCGGCTACACCTTC	CASSVEGQGVLGYTF
TRBD2	TRBJ2-2	TRBV27	.	21	TGTGCCAGCAGTTTAGAAATAGCGACTAGCGGTTACCGGTGGGACACCGGGGAGCTGTTTTTT	CASSLEIATSGYRWDTGELFF
.	TRBJ1-3	TRBV4-1	.	17	TGCGCCAGCAGCCAAGGGGCCATCAGTGGCTCTGGAAACACCATATATTTT	CASSQGAISGSGNTIYF
.	TRBJ1-4	TRBV9	once	14	TGTGCCAGCAGCGTAGAGGTATCAGGGGAAAAACTGTTTTTT	CASSVEVSGEKLFF
.	TRBJ1-3	TRBV3-1/TRBV3-2	once	15	TGTGCCAGCAGCCAGGTCGGTCTGTCGGGAAACACCATATATTTT	CASSQVGLSGNTIYF
TRBD2	TRBJ2-5	TRBV2	.	11	TGTGCCAGCGTTACCGGGACTAGCCCTTACTTC	CASVTGTSPYF
TRBD1	TRBJ2-5	TRBV7-3	.	16	TGTGCCAGCAGCTGGGGGATGGGACAGGGAAGGCAGACCCAGTACTTC	CASSWGMGQGRQTQYF
.	TRBJ1-2	TRBV7-2	once	14	TGTGCCAGCAGCTTAGTATCGGGGGCGGGAGGCTACACCTTC	CASSLVSGAGGYTF
.	TRBJ2-4	TRBV7-2	.	18	TGTGCCAGCAACATCCCCCAACGGGCGTTAACGGCCAAAAACATTCAGTACTTC	CASNIPQRALTAKNIQYF
.	TRBJ1-2	TRBV6-5	.	14	TGTGCCAGCAGTTCCACGAGGTTCTTTGATGGCTACACCTTC	CASSSTRFFDGYTF